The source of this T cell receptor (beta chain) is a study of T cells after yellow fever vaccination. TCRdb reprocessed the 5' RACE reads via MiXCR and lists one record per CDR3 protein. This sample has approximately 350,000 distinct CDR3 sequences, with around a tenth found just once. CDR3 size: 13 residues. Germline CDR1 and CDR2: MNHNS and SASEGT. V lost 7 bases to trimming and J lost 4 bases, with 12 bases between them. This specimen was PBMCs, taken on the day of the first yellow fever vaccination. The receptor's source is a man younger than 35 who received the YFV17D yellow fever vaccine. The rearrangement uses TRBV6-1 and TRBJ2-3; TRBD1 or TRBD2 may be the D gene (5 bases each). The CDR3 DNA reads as TGTGCCAGCAATGGGCAGGGACCAGATACGCAGTATTTT. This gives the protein CASNGQGPDTQYF.